The present T cell receptor (beta chain) was sequenced within a study of CD8 T cells in Susac syndrome. Notes on this clonotype: The antigen is undetermined.

Study-wide findings and caveats: Regarding the TCR sequencing and HLA analysis, the study admitted that a relatively small number of individuals were involved.

The CDR3 runs 16 residues. J gave up 0 bases and V 3 bases, and 5 bases lay outside the gene matches. The authors sequenced TCR beta from blood CD8+ and CD4+ T cells. Both CD4+ and CD8+ T cells were negatively isolated, and TEMRA cells underwent FACS enrichment. The authors reverse transcribed roughly 0.5 to 1 ug RNA with random hexamers. The method of amplification for TCR beta CDR3 was immunoSEQ multiplex PCR, covering 54 Vbeta and 13 Jbeta. TCRdb re-analysed the immunoSEQ multiplex PCR reads in MiXCR, keeping a single row per CDR3 protein. The sample consists of about 210,000 distinct CDR3 sequences, 95% of them appearing once.

The sequencing input was CD4+ T cells from PBMCs. The gene calls are TRBV12-3 or TRBV12-4 and TRBJ1-1, with 9 bases that match TRBD1. The sequence derives from a human donor with multiple sclerosis. DNA for the CDR3: TGTGCCAGCAGTTTGGGGACAGGGCGGGTGAACACTGAAGCTTTCTTT. This gives the protein CASSLGTGRVNTEAFF.